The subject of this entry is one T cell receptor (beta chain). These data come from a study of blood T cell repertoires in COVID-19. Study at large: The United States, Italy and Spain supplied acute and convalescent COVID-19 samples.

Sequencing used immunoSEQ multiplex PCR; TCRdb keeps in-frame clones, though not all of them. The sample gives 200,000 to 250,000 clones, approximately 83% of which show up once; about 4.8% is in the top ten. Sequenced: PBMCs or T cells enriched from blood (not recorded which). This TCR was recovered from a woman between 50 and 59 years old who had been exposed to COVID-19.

The CDR3 region has the DNA TGTGCCAGCAGCCTAATGACAGGGGACTATGGCTACACCTTC. It translates to CASSLMTGDYGYTF. This chain links TRBV14 with TRBJ1-2, with 8 bases fitting TRBD1. V shed 4 bases and J 3 bases; nucleotides not matched to a gene: 4. Germline CDR1 is SGHDN and CDR2 is FVKESK. The CDR3 has 14 amino acids.